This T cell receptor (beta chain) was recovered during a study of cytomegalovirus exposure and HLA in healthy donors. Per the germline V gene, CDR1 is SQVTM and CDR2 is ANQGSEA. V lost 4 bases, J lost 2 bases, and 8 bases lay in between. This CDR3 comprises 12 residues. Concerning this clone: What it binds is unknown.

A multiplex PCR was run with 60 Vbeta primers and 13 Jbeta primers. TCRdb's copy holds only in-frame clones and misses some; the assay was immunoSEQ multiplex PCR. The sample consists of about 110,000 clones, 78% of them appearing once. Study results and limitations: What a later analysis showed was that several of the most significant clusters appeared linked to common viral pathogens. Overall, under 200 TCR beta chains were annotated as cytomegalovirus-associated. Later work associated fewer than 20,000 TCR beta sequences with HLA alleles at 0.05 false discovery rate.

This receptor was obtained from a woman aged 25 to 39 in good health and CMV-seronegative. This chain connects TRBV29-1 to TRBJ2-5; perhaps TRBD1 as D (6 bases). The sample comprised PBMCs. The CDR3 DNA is TGCAGCGTTGTCAGGGGACAAGAGACCCAGTACTTC. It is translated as CSVVRGQETQYF.